This T cell receptor beta chain originates from a study of shared clonotypes between healthy human individuals. CDR1 is SGHTA, CDR2 FQGNSA, per germline. The CDR3 has 14 amino acids. Trimming took off 2 bases at V and 2 bases at J, with 10 bases between the two ends. The donors were adults (healthy and HIV-negative) with no recent acute infections or vaccinations. TCRdb's table, derived via immunoSEQ multiplex PCR, lists solely in-frame clones and lacks some. The sample has around 1,100,000 clones, 60% to 85% seen once. The V and J genes are TRBV7-2 and TRBJ2-7; TRBD1 is a possible D gene (5 bases). This clonotype originated in a man aged 18 to 35 in good health. Some clones in this sample may be carry-over from other donors' samples. Sequenced input: memory CD4+ T cells from PBMCs. The subset here: CD45RA-negative fraction. This CDR3 is CASSLISGTYEQYF. For the CDR3, the DNA is TGTGCCAGCAGCTTAATATCAGGGACCTACGAGCAGTACTTC. The whole variable domain, filled in from reference TRBV7-2 and TRBJ2-7, reads GAGVSQSPSNKVTEKGKDVELRCDPISGHTALYWYRQSLGQGLEFLIYFQGNSAPDKSGLPSDRFSAERTGGSVSTLTIQRTQQEDSAVYLCASSLISGTYEQYFGPGTRLTVT.